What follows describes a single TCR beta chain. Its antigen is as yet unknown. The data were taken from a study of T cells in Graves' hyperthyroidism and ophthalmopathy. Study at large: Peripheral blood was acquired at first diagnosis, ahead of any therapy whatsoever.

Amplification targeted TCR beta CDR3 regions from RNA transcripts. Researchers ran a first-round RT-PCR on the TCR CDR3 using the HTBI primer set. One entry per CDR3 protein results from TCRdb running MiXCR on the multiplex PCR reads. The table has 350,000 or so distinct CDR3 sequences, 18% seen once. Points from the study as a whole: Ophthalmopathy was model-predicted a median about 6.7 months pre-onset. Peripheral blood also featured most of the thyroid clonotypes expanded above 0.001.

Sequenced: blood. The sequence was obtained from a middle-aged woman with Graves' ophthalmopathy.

The CDR3 spells CASNFGFRQGNSGNTIYF. The CDR3 DNA reads TGTGCCAGTAATTTTGGATTCAGACAGGGGAACTCTGGAAACACCATATATTTT. The rearrangement joins TRBV19 to TRBJ1-3; TRBD1 agrees at 8 bases. V was pared by 7 bases and J by 0 bases, with 14 bases of the junction left unmatched. The CDR3 has 18 residues. CDR1 and CDR2 from the germline V gene are LNHDA and SQIVND (reference sequence).